A single sample is the source of the 24 T cell receptor beta chains below, sequenced in a study of cytomegalovirus exposure and HLA in healthy donors. Primers for the PCR totalled 60 Vbeta and 13 Jbeta. The assay was immunoSEQ multiplex PCR, and TCRdb's table has in-frame clones only and misses some. This sample has roughly 120,000 clones, with under 80% found just once. Material: PBMCs. The receptor source for this set is a woman aged 50 to 60 in good health and CMV-seropositive.

V usage is TRBV9 and J usage is TRBJ2-3; D gene uncertain. Germline V lookup: CDR1 SGDLS, CDR2 YYNGEE. This CDR3 has 14 amino acids. Trimming cost V 0 bases and J 2 bases, with 7 bases left between them. The CDR3 region has the DNA TGTGCCAGCAGCGTAGGAGGCCTCACAGATACGCAGTATTTT. It yields the protein CASSVGGLTDTQYF.

This clone was detected only a few times. The chain is built from TRBV7-6 and TRBJ1-1; D gene ambiguous. The CDR3 is 13 amino acids. Germline lookup yields CDR1 SGHVS and CDR2 FNYEAQ. Trimming shortened V by 1 base and J by 2 bases, and 5 bases separated the two germline ends. CDR3 sequence (DNA): TGTGCCAGCAGCTTAGACAGCAACACTGAAGCTTTCTTT. As protein: CASSLDSNTEAFF.

This chain connects TRBV13 to TRBJ1-5; D gene unclear. There are 12 residues in the CDR3. Trimming stripped 5 bases from V and 6 bases from J, with 8 bases between. From germline, CDR1 is PRHDT and CDR2 FYEKMQ (reference sequence). The CDR3 sequence is CASSRLSQPQHF. In nucleotides, the CDR3 is TGTGCCAGCAGCCGTTTGAGTCAGCCCCAGCATTTT. The whole variable domain, filled in from reference TRBV13 and TRBJ1-5, reads AAGVIQSPRHLIKEKRETATLKCYPIPRHDTVYWYQQGPGQDPQFLISFYEKMQSDKGSIPDRFSAQQFSDYHSELNMSSLELGDSALYFCASSRLSQPQHFGDGTRLSIL.

This chain uses TRBV4-1 with TRBJ1-2; D is unclear. The V end lost 4 bases, the J end lost 3 bases, and 9 bases lay between the germline ends. The CDR3 is made up of 13 amino acids. CDR1 and CDR2 (germline): MGHRA, YSYEKL. CDR3 bases: TGCGCCAGCAGCCCCACAGAATACTATGGCTACACCTTC. This gives the protein CASSPTEYYGYTF.

The gene calls are TRBV6-5 and TRBJ1-2; D remains ambiguous. This CDR3 spans 14 amino acids. V gave up 2 bases and J gave up 7 bases, with 14 bases separating them. Germline V gene data show CDR1 as MNHEY and CDR2 as SVGAGI. The CDR3 is CASSYRRRVGGYTF. The CDR3, as DNA: TGTGCCAGCAGTTACCGTCGGCGGGTGGGTGGCTACACCTTC.

The chain employs TRBV14 and TRBJ2-1; D is unclear. Per germline, CDR1 SGHDN and CDR2 FVKESK. V lost 1 base to trimming and J lost 4 bases, with 11 bases between them. This CDR3 has 15 amino acids. The chain's CDR3 is CASSQVPGSYNEQFF. As DNA, the CDR3 is TGTGCCAGCAGCCAAGTCCCCGGGTCTTACAATGAGCAGTTCTTC. Together with reference TRBV14 and TRBJ2-1, the CDR3 gives the full variable domain: EAGVTQFPSHSVIEKGQTVTLRCDPISGHDNLYWYRRVMGKEIKFLLHFVKESKQDESGMPNNRFLAERTGGTYSTLKVQPAELEDSGVYFCASSQVPGSYNEQFFGPGTRLTVL.

In the case of this clone: Mismatch with germline at one junction end may stem from a read error. The chain combines TRBV5-4 with TRBJ2-6, with a weak D call TRBD1 (5 bases). CDR3 length: 17 residues. CDR1 is SGHNT, CDR2 YYREEE, per germline (reference sequence). The CDR3 region is CASSLAETSSGANGLTF. The CDR3 coding sequence is TGTGCCAGCAGCTTGGCCGAGACCAGCTCTGGGGCCAACGGCCTGACTTTC.

V and J are TRBV6-1 and TRBJ2-3; D is possibly TRBD2 (6 bases). Germline lookup yields CDR1 MNHNS and CDR2 SASEGT. Trimming took 6 bases from V and 6 from J, leaving 16 bases between them. There are 14 residues in the CDR3. The CDR3 loop reads CASRHGGAGDTQYF. In nucleotides, the CDR3 is TGTGCCAGCAGACATGGAGGGGCGGGGGATACGCAGTATTTT.

The V gene is TRBV13, the J gene TRBJ2-3, with 7 bases identical to TRBD2. This CDR3 is 16 amino acids long. CDR1 is PRHDT and CDR2 is FYEKMQ in the germline V gene (reference sequence). The trim removed 4 bases at V and 4 bases at J, leaving 11 bases unmatched. For the CDR3, the DNA is TGTGCCAGCAGCTCCCTTCTAGCGGTAGCGGCAGATACGCAGTATTTT. It yields the protein CASSSLLAVAADTQYF.

This clone has just one count. The junction shows a germline mismatch at one end, possibly a read error. This chain connects TRBV7-9 to TRBJ2-6, with TRBD2 matching over 7 bases. Germline assignment: CDR1 SEHNR and CDR2 FQNEAQ (reference sequence). The CDR3 is made up of 18 amino acids. The CDR3 DNA reads TGTGCCAGCAGCTTAGCGGGCGGGAGAAGTAGTGGGGCCAACGGCCTGACTTTC. Amino acids: CASSLAGGRSSGANGLTF.

In its sample, this clone was seen a few times. The gene calls are TRBV4-1 and TRBJ1-2; D may be TRBD1 (5 bases). The CDR3 is 14 residues long. Germline V CDR1 and CDR2: MGHRA, YSYEKL. The germline V and J ends were trimmed by 1 base and 5 bases, with 11 bases remaining between them. In nucleotides, the CDR3 is TGCGCCAGCAGCCAAGCTCAGGGTTGGTATGGCTACACCTTC. Protein sequence: CASSQAQGWYGYTF.

The chain carries TRBV7-9 and TRBJ2-2; possible D gene TRBD2, 5 bases. Germline V gene lookup returns CDR1 SEHNR and CDR2 FQNEAQ (reference sequence). The CDR3 loop spans 12 amino acids. V was trimmed by 2 bases and J by 7 bases, leaving 5 bases between them. The CDR3 coding sequence is TGTGCCAGCAGCTTACGGGGCGGGGAGCTGTTTTTT. Protein product: CASSLRGGELFF.

This clone was seen a few times. This rearrangement joins TRBV9 to TRBJ2-1; D is unresolved. CDR3 length: 15 amino acids. The germline V and J ends were trimmed by 3 bases and 0 bases, with 10 bases remaining between them. Germline CDR1 SGDLS, CDR2 YYNGEE. The CDR3 DNA follows: TGTGCCAGCAGCGAGACTCCGCGCTCCTACAATGAGCAGTTCTTC. It encodes CASSETPRSYNEQFF.

CDR3 protein: CATSRAYWGRGMNTEAFF. The CDR3 bases are TGTGCCACCAGCAGAGCCTACTGGGGCAGGGGAATGAACACTGAAGCTTTCTTT. V and J are TRBV15 and TRBJ1-1; a weak D match, TRBD1 (6 bases). CDR1 and CDR2 (germline): LNHNV, YYDKDF (reference sequence). V was pared by 1 base and J by 0 bases, with 18 bases between. This CDR3 comprises 18 residues. Filled out from reference TRBV15 and TRBJ1-1, the complete variable domain reads DAMVIQNPRYQVTQFGKPVTLSCSQTLNHNVMYWYQQKSSQAPKLLFHYYDKDFNNEADTPDNFQSRRPNTSFCFLDIRSPGLGDTAMYLCATSRAYWGRGMNTEAFFGQGTRLTVV.

The chain couples TRBV19 to TRBJ2-5; no clear D gene. Deletions cut 5 bases from V and 5 bases from J, with 12 bases between. Germline loops: CDR1 LNHDA, CDR2 SQIVND (reference sequence). CDR3 length: 13 amino acids. Here the CDR3 DNA reads TGTGCCAGTAGTCCCGCGATCTGGGAGACCCAGTACTTC. Its protein product is CASSPAIWETQYF.

This sequence joins TRBV15 and TRBJ2-1; 13 bases fit TRBD2. Trimming cost V 1 base and J 5 bases; bases outside gene matches: 11. Per the germline V gene, CDR1 is LNHNV and CDR2 is YYDKDF (reference sequence). The CDR3 covers 19 residues. The CDR3 is CATSRGERLAGGFDNEQFF. The CDR3 nucleotides are TGTGCCACCAGCAGAGGCGAGAGACTAGCGGGAGGATTCGACAATGAGCAGTTCTTC. The variable domain in full, completed from reference TRBV15 and TRBJ2-1, reads DAMVIQNPRYQVTQFGKPVTLSCSQTLNHNVMYWYQQKSSQAPKLLFHYYDKDFNNEADTPDNFQSRRPNTSFCFLDIRSPGLGDTAMYLCATSRGERLAGGFDNEQFFGPGTRLTVL.

The chain joins TRBV5-5 to TRBJ1-4; a possible D gene is TRBD1 (6 bases). The CDR3 consists of 14 residues. The V gene lost 2 bases and the J gene lost 7 bases, with 12 bases spanning the gap. Germline CDR1 is SGHKS and CDR2 is YYEKEE (reference sequence). Here the CDR3 reads CASSLQAGVEKLFF. The CDR3, as DNA: TGTGCCAGCAGCTTACAGGCAGGGGTTGAAAAACTGTTTTTT.

The chain joins TRBV5-1 to TRBJ2-6, with 8 bases fitting TRBD2. The ends lost 0 bases at V and 1 base at J; junction bases unmatched: 3. The CDR3 has 17 residues. Germline loops: CDR1 SGHRS, CDR2 YFSETQ. The CDR3 loop reads CASSLDTSGSGANVLTF. The CDR3 DNA reads TGCGCCAGCAGCTTGGATACTAGCGGTTCTGGGGCCAACGTCCTGACTTTC.

This clone was seen more than once but under ten times. The chain couples TRBV7-9 to TRBJ1-5; D gene unclear. This CDR3 contains 12 residues. Trimming shortened V by 11 bases and J by 4 bases, and 12 bases separated the two germline ends. The V gene's germline CDR1 is SEHNR and CDR2 FQNEAQ (reference sequence). CDR3 bases: TGTGCCGTCCAGACTGGGAATCAGCCCCAGCATTTT. Its translation: CAVQTGNQPQHF.

The chain is built from TRBV4-1 and TRBJ1-5; D unclear. This CDR3 has 14 residues. Germline CDR1 MGHRA, CDR2 YSYEKL. V was cut by 1 base and J by 4 bases, with 8 bases left in between. This CDR3 reads CASSQGEGNQPQHF. CDR3 in DNA: TGCGCCAGCAGCCAAGGGGAGGGAAATCAGCCCCAGCATTTT.

The chain has TRBV5-1 and TRBJ2-1, with 7 bases that match TRBD2. Germline assignment: CDR1 SGHRS and CDR2 YFSETQ. With 0 bases clipped from V and 4 bases from J, the junction kept 4 bases outside the gene matches. There are 15 residues in the CDR3. The CDR3 bases are TGCGCCAGCAGCTTGGAAGCGGGGATTTACAATGAGCAGTTCTTC. Protein: CASSLEAGIYNEQFF.

V usage is TRBV19 and J usage is TRBJ2-2, with TRBD1 matching over 11 bases. The V segment lost 5 bases and the J segment 5 bases; nucleotides outside the gene matches: 4. The CDR3 contains 15 residues. CDR1 is LNHDA, CDR2 SQIVND, per germline (reference sequence). Here the CDR3 reads CASSPGTGGTGELFF. CDR3 coding DNA: TGTGCCAGTAGTCCCGGGACAGGGGGAACCGGGGAGCTGTTTTTT.

The genes are TRBV27 and TRBJ1-1, with D perhaps TRBD1 (5 bases). V dropped 6 bases and J dropped 3 bases, with 23 bases sitting between them. The CDR3 covers 17 residues. Per the germline V gene, CDR1 is MNHEY and CDR2 is SMNVEV (reference sequence). The CDR3 nucleotides are TGTGCCAGCAGCCGATGGCAGGGTTCGGGGGGTCACACTGAAGCTTTCTTT. It specifies CASSRWQGSGGHTEAFF.

In this sample, this clone turned up a few times. The chain joins TRBV7-9 to TRBJ2-4, with D possibly being TRBD1 (6 bases). Germline lookup yields CDR1 SEHNR and CDR2 FQNEAQ (reference sequence). Trimming removed 5 bases at V and 2 bases at J, with 19 bases between. This CDR3 has 17 amino acids. CDR3 loop: CASSPLTGIETKNIQYF. CDR3 coding DNA: TGTGCCAGCAGCCCCCTCACAGGGATTGAAACCAAAAACATTCAGTACTTC.